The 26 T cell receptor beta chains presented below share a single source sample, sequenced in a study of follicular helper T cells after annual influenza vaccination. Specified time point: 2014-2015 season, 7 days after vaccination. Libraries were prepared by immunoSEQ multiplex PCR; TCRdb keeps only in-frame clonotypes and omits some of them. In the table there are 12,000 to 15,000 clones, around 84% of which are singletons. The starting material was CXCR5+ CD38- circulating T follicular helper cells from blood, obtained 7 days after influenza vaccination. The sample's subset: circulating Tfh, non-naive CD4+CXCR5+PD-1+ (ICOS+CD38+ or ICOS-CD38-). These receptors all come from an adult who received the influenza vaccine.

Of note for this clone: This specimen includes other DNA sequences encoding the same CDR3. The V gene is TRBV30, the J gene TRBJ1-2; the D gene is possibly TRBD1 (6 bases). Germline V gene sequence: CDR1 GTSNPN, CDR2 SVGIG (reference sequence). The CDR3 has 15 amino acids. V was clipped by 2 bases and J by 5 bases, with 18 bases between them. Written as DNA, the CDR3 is TGTGCCTGGAGTTACCCGGGGGGCGCTTCTTATGGCTACACCTTC. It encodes CAWSYPGGASYGYTF.

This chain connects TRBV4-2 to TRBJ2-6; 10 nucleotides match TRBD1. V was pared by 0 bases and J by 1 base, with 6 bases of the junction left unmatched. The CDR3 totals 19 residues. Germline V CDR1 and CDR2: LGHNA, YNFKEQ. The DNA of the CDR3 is TGTGCCAGCAGCCAAGATCCGGACAGGGGGTTTTCTGGGGCCAACGTCCTGACTTTC. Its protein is CASSQDPDRGFSGANVLTF.

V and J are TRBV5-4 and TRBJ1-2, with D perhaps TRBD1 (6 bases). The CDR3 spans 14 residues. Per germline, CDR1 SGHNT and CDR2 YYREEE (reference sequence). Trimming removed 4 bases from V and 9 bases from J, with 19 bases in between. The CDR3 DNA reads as TGTGCCAGCAGCCGGGGGGCGGGGGACGTCCGCTACACCTTC. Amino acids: CASSRGAGDVRYTF.

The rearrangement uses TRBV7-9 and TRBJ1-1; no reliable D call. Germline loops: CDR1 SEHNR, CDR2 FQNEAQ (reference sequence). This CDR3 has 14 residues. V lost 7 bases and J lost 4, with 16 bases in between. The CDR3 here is CASTIRTGITEAFF. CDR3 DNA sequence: TGTGCCAGCACCATTAGGACGGGGATCACTGAAGCTTTCTTT.

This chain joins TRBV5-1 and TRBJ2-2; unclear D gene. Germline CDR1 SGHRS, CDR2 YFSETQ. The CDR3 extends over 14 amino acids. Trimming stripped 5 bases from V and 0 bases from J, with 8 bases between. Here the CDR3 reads CASSEAANTGELFF. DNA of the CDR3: TGCGCCAGCAGTGAAGCCGCGAACACCGGGGAGCTGTTTTTT. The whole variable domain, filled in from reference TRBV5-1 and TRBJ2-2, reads KAGVTQTPRYLIKTRGQQVTLSCSPISGHRSVSWYQQTPGQGLQFLFEYFSETQRNKGNFPGRFSGRQFSNSRSEMNVSTLELGDSALYLCASSEAANTGELFFGEGSRLTVL.

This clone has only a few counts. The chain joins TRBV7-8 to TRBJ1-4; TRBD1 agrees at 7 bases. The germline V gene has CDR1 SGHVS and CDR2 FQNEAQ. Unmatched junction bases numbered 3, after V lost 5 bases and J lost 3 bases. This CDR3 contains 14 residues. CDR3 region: CASSAGTANEKLFF. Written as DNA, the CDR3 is TGTGCCAGCAGCGCCGGGACAGCTAATGAAAAACTGTTTTTT.

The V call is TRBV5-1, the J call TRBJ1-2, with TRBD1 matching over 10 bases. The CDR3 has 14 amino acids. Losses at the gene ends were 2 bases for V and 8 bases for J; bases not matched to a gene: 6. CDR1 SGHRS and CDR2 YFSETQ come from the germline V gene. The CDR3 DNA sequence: TGCGCCAGCAGCTTTTCGACAGGGGGCGGGGGCTACACCTTC. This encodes CASSFSTGGGGYTF.

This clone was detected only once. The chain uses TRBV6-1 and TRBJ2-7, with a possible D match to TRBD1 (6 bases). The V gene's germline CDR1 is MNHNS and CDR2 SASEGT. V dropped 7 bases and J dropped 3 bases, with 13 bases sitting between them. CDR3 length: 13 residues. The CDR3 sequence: CASNRDVSYEQYF. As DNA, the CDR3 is TGTGCCAGCAACAGGGATGTAAGCTACGAGCAGTACTTC.

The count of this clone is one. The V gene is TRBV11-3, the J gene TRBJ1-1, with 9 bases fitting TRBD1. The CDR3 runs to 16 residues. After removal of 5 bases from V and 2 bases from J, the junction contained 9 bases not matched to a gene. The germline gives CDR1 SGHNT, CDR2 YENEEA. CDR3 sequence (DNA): TGTGCCAGCAGCCCATGGACAGGGGACGGAAACACTGAAGCTTTCTTT. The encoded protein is CASSPWTGDGNTEAFF.

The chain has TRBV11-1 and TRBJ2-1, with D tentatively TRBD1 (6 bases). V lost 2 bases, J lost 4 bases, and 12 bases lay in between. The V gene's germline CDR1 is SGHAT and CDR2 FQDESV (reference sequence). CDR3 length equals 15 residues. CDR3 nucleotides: TGTGCCAGCAGCTTATACGGCGACAGGTACAATGAGCAGTTCTTC. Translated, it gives CASSLYGDRYNEQFF.

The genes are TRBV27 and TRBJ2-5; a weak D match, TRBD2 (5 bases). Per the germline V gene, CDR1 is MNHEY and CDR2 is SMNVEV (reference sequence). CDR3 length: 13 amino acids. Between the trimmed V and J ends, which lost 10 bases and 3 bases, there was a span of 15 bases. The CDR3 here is CATADGVKETQYF. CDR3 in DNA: TGTGCCACCGCAGACGGGGTAAAAGAGACCCAGTACTTC.

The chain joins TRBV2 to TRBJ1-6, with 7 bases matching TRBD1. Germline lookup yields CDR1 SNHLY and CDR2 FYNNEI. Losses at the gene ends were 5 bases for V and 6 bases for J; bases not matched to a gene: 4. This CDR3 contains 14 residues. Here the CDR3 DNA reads TGTGCCAGCAGTCGACAGGGTGGTAATTCACCCCTCCACTTT. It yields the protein CASSRQGGNSPLHF.

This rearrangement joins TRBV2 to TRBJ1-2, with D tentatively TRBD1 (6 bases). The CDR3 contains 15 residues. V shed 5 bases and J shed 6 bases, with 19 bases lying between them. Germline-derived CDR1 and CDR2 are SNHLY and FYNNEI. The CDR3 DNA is TGTGCCAGCAGTCCCAACGGAATAGGGGGGGATGGCTACACCTTC. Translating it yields CASSPNGIGGDGYTF. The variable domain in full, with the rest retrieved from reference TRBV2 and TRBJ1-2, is EPEVTQTPSHQVTQMGQEVILRCVPISNHLYFYWYRQILGQKVEFLVSFYNNEISEKSEIFDDQFSVERPDGSNFTLKIRSTKLEDSAMYFCASSPNGIGGDGYTFGSGTRLTVV.

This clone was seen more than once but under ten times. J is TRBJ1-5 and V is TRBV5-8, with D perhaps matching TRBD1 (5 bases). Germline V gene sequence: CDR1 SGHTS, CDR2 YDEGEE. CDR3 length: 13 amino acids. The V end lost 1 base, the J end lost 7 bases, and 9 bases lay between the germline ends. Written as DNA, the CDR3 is TGTGCCAGCAGCTTGACTCAGGGACAGCCCCAGCATTTT. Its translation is CASSLTQGQPQHF.

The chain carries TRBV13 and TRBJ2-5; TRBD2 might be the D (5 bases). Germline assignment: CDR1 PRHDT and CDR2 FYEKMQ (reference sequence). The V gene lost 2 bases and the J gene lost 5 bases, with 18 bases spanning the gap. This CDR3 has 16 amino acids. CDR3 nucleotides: TGTGCCAGCAGCTTACGGGAACACAGAAAGAGGGAGACCCAGTACTTC. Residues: CASSLREHRKRETQYF.

The chain's CDR3 is CASSRHSFYEQYF. The CDR3 DNA follows: TGTGCCAGCAGTCGCCACAGCTTCTACGAGCAGTACTTC. This chain joins TRBV6-6 and TRBJ2-7; D is uncertain. V lost 5 bases to trimming and J lost 3 bases, with 11 bases between them. In germline, CDR1 is MNHNY, CDR2 SVGAGI (reference sequence). The CDR3 runs 13 residues.

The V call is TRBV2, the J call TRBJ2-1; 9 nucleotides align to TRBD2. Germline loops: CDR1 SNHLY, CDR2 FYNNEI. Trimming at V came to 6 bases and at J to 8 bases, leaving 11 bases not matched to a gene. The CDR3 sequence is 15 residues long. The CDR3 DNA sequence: TGTGCCAGCAGATCCAGACTAGCGGAGAAGGATGAGCAGTTCTTC. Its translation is CASRSRLAEKDEQFF.

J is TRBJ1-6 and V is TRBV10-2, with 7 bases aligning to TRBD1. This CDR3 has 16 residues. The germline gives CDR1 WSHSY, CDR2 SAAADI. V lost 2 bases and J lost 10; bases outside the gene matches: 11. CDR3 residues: CASSETSPGQKSPLHF. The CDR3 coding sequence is TGCGCCAGCAGTGAGACATCCCCGGGACAGAAATCACCCCTCCACTTT.

The DNA of the CDR3 is TGTGCCAGCAGCCCGAGGCTAGCGGGATCCTCAGATACGCAGTATTTT. It is translated as CASSPRLAGSSDTQYF. The rearrangement joins TRBV5-4 to TRBJ2-3, with TRBD2 matching 9 bases. The V segment lost 4 bases and the J segment 4 bases; nucleotides outside the gene matches: 10. CDR1 and CDR2 (germline): SGHNT, YYREEE (reference sequence). There are 16 residues in the CDR3.

The chain's CDR3 is CASSIGLGTSGRNEQFF. CDR3 coding DNA: TGTGCCAGTAGTATAGGGTTAGGGACTAGCGGGCGGAATGAGCAGTTCTTC. This sequence joins TRBV19 and TRBJ2-1, with TRBD2 matching 12 bases. Per the germline V gene, CDR1 is LNHDA and CDR2 is SQIVND (reference sequence). J lost 7 bases, V lost 1 base, and 8 bases had no gene match. The CDR3 runs 17 residues.

The CDR3 sequence: CASSQGPGYNSPLHF. For the CDR3, the DNA is TGTGCCAGCAGCCAAGGCCCAGGGTATAATTCACCCCTCCACTTT. The chain recombines TRBV4-2 with TRBJ1-6, with D possibly TRBD1 on 5 matching bases. CDR3 length: 15 residues. Germline CDR1 reads LGHNA; CDR2 reads YNFKEQ. Deletions cut 1 base from V and 4 bases from J, with 8 bases between.

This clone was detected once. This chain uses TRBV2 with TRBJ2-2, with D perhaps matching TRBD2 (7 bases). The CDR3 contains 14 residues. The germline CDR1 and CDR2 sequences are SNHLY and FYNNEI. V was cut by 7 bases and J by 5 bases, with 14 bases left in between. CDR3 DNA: TGTGCCAGCAACGTAGGGGGGGGGACCGGGGAGCTGTTTTTT. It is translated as CASNVGGGTGELFF.

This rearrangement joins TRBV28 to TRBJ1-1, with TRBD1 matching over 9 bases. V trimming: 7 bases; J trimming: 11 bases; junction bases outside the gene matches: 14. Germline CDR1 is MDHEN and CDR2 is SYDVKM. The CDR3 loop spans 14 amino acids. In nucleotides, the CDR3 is TGTGCCAGCAATATGAGGGACAGGGTACTTTGGGCTTTCTTT. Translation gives CASNMRDRVLWAFF. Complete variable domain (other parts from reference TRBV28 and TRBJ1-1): DVKVTQSSRYLVKRTGEKVFLECVQDMDHENMFWYRQDPGLGLRLIYFSYDVKMKEKGDIPEGYSVSREKKERFSLILESASTNQTSMYLCASNMRDRVLWAFFGQGTRLTVV.

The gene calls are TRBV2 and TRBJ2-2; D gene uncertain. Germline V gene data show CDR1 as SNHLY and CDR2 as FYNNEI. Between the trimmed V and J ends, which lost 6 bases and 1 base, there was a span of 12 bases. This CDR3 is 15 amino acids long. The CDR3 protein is CASSTPDLNTGELFF. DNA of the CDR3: TGTGCCAGCAGCACGCCCGACTTGAACACCGGGGAGCTGTTTTTT.

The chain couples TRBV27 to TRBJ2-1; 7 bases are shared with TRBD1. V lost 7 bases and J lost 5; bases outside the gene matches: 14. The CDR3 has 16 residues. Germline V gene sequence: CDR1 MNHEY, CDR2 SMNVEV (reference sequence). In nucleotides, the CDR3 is TGTGCCAGCAAACTACTATGGGGGACAGCAGACAATGAGCAGTTCTTC. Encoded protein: CASKLLWGTADNEQFF.

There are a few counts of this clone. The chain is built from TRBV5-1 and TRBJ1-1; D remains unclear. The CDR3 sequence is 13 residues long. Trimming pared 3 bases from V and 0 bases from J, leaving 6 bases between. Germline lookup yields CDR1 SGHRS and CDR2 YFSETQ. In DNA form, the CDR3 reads TGCGCCAGCAGCTCCTCTGTGAACACTGAAGCTTTCTTT. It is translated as CASSSSVNTEAFF. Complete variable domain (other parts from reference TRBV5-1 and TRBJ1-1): KAGVTQTPRYLIKTRGQQVTLSCSPISGHRSVSWYQQTPGQGLQFLFEYFSETQRNKGNFPGRFSGRQFSNSRSEMNVSTLELGDSALYLCASSSSVNTEAFFGQGTRLTVV.